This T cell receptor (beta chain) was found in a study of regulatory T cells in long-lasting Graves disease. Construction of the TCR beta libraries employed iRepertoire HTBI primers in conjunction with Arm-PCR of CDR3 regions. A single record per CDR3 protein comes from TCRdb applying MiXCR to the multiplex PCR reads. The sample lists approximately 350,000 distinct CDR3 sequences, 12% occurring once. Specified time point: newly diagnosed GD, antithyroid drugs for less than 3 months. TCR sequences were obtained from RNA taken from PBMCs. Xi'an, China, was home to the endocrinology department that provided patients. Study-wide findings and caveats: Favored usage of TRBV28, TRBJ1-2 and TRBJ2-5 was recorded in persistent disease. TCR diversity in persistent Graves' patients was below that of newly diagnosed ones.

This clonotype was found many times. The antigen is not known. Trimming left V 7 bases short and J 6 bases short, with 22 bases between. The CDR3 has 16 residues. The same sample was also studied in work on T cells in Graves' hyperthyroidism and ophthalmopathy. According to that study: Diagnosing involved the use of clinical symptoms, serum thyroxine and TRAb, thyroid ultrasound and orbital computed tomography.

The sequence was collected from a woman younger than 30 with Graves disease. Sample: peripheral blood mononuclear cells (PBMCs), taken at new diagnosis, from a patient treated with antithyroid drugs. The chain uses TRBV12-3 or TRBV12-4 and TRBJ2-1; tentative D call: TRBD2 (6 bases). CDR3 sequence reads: CASTFGGTSLSNEQFF. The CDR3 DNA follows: TGTGCCAGCACCTTTGGGGGTACTAGCCTCTCCAATGAGCAGTTCTTC.